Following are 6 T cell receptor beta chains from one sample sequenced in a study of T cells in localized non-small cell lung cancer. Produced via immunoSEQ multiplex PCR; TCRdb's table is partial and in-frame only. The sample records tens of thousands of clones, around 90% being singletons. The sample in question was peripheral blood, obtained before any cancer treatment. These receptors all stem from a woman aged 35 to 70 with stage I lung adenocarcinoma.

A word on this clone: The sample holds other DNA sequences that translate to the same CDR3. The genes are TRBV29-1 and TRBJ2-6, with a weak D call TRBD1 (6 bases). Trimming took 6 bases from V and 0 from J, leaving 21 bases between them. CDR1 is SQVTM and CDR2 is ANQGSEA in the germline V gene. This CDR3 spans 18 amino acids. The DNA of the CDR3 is TGCAGCGTCCGGGAAGGGGGTGGCGCGCACTCTGGGGCCAACGTCCTGACTTTC. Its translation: CSVREGGGAHSGANVLTF.

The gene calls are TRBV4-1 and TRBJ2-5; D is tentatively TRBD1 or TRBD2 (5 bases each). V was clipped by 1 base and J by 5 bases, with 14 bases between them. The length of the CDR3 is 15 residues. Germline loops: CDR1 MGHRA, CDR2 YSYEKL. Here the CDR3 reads CASSQGPGRLETQYF. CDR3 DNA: TGCGCCAGCAGCCAAGGGCCGGGACGGTTGGAGACCCAGTACTTC.

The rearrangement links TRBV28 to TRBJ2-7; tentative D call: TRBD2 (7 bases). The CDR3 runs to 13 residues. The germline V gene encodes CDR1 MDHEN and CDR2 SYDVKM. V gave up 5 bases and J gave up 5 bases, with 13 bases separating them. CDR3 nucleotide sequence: TGTGCCAGCAGTAGGGCGGGGGCCCACGAGCAGTACTTC. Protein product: CASSRAGAHEQYF.

The CDR3 nucleotides are TGTGCCAGCAGTTCGAACGGACGGGAGACCCAGTACTTC. This encodes CASSSNGRETQYF. The chain employs TRBV28 and TRBJ2-5; D remains ambiguous. The V gene's germline CDR1 is MDHEN and CDR2 SYDVKM. CDR3 length: 13 residues. Between the trimmed V and J ends, which lost 4 bases and 5 bases, there was a span of 11 bases.

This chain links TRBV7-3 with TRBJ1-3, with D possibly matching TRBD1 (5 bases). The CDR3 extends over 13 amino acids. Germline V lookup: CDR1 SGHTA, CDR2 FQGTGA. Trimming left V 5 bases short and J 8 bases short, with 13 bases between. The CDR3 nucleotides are TGTGCCAGCAGCCGAGGGACGGGTGACACCATATATTTT. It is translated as CASSRGTGDTIYF.

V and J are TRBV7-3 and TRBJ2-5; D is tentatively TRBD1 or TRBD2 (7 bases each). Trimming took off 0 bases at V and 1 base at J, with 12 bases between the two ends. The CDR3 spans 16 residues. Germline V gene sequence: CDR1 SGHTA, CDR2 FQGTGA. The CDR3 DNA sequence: TGTGCCAGCAGCTTAACGCTCAGGGGGGGCCAAGAGACCCAGTACTTC. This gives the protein CASSLTLRGGQETQYF.